Listed below are T cell receptor beta chains from one sample, sequenced in a study of cytomegalovirus exposure and HLA in healthy donors. Measured with immunoSEQ multiplex PCR; TCRdb has only the in-frame clones, and not every one. This table holds under 150,000 clones, over 65% found once. The sample consisted of PBMCs. These receptors all stem from a woman aged 40 to 50 in good health and CMV-seropositive. The CDR3 runs from the conserved cysteine through the conserved F or W. The D gene is left open where the match is weak. Size tells how often a clone was seen (once, few, many) or the class of an expanded clone, and some rows leave it out.

NA,TRBJ2-1,TRBD2,TRBV15,TGTGCCACCAGCAGAGACTCCGGGACTAGCGGGGTCAATGAGCAGTTCTTC,CATSRDSGTSGVNEQFF
NA,TRBJ1-4,NA,TRBV5-1,TGCGCCAGCAGCTCCACAAGATCAACTAATGAAAAACTGTTTTTT,CASSSTRSTNEKLFF
NA,TRBJ1-1,NA,TRBV29-1,TGCAGCGTTGTTTCAGTAGCGAACACTGAAGCTTTCTTT,CSVVSVANTEAFF
NA,TRBJ2-7,NA,TRBV30,TGTGCCTGGAGTGTCGGACAGATCTACGAGCAGTACTTC,CAWSVGQIYEQYF
few,TRBJ1-2,NA,TRBV6-5,TGTGCCAGCAGTGGTATCGGGAGGAACTATGGCTACACCTTC,CASSGIGRNYGYTF
NA,TRBJ1-1,NA,TRBV5-1,TGCGCCAGCAGATATGACAGCAACACTGAAGCTTTCTTT,CASRYDSNTEAFF
once,TRBJ1-3,NA,TRBV7-9,TGTGCCAGCAGCCGAGCCTCTGGAAACACCATATATTTT,CASSRASGNTIYF
NA,TRBJ2-3,TRBD2,TRBV19,TGTGCCAGTAGTCCGAAAGCGGGGGAGGGGGATACGCAGTATTTT,CASSPKAGEGDTQYF
NA,TRBJ2-3,NA,TRBV2,TGTGCCAGCAGTGAGCGGGGCCGTACGCAGTATTTT,CASSERGRTQYF
few,TRBJ1-6,TRBD1,TRBV5-1,TGCGCCAGCAGCGCGGGACAGGGGAATTCACCCCTCCACTTT,CASSAGQGNSPLHF
NA,TRBJ2-2,TRBD2,TRBV9,TGTGCCAGCAGCTCCGGGACTAGCGGGTACACCGGGGAGCTGTTTTTT,CASSSGTSGYTGELFF
NA,TRBJ1-2,TRBD1,TRBV2,TGTGCCAGCAGTCTCGGGGACAGGGGGCGCGGCTACACCTTC,CASSLGDRGRGYTF
NA,TRBJ2-6,NA,TRBV5-5,TGTGCCAGCAGCCTAGGACGTACGGGACTGGGAGCCTCTGGGGCCAACGTCCTGACTTTC,CASSLGRTGLGASGANVLTF
NA,TRBJ2-7,TRBD1,TRBV9,TGTGCCAGCAGCGTAGCGACAGGGGAATACGAGCAGTACTTC,CASSVATGEYEQYF
NA,TRBJ1-6,NA,TRBV5-1,TGCGCCAGCAGCTTGGAGGGGGACGGGTGGCCCCTCCACTTT,CASSLEGDGWPLHF
NA,TRBJ1-2,NA,TRBV6-6,TGTGCCAGCAGTAAACAGGTACAAGCTAACTATGGCTACACCTTC,CASSKQVQANYGYTF
NA,TRBJ2-1,TRBD2,TRBV7-9,TGTGCCAGCAGCCCTCGACTAGCGGGGGCTGGGGAGCAGTTCTTC,CASSPRLAGAGEQFF
few,TRBJ2-5,NA,TRBV7-2,TGTGCCAGCAGCTTACCCGCGGTACCCGTCGGAAAGACCCAGTACTTC,CASSLPAVPVGKTQYF
few,TRBJ2-1,TRBD2,TRBV4-1,TGCGCCAGCAGCCAAAAGGGACTAGCGGGATACAATGAGCAGTTCTTC,CASSQKGLAGYNEQFF